This T cell receptor beta chain was recovered during a study of identical twins. J lost 0 bases, V lost 0 bases, and 16 bases had no gene match. CDR1 is SGHTA, CDR2 FQGNSA, per germline. The CDR3 consists of 21 residues. TCRdb used MiXCR to reprocess the 5' RACE reads, holding one entry per CDR3 protein. The table lists some 460,000 distinct CDR3 sequences, 14% of them singletons. The same sample was also used in a study of yellow fever vaccine responses in identical twins.

This TCR came from a woman aged 18-29 years in good health. The rearrangement links TRBV7-2 to TRBJ2-1; 8 nucleotides match TRBD2. Sequencing was carried out using CD4+ T cells sorted from blood. CDR3 DNA sequence: TGTGCCAGCAGCTTAGCGGTGGGAGGGAGCGGGAGCCTTCTCTCCTACAATGAGCAGTTCTTC. Amino acid sequence: CASSLAVGGSGSLLSYNEQFF.